The 20 T cell receptor beta chains below were found in one sample sequenced in a study of Ad26.COV2.S vaccination and SARS-CoV-2 variants (dated by TCRdb to the early 2020s). Library generation was performed with the immunoSEQ multiplex PCR assay. The immuneACCESS repertoire file appears here via TCRdb, limited to in-frame rearrangements. These files lack a portion of the clones; in checked studies, under half of the deficit traces to unresolved V genes, and the cause of the others is not known. The sample table holds 350,000 to 450,000 clones, of which approximately 91% were seen once. The ten largest account for 1.9% of the sample. The treatment or condition label, as the study defines it: 15 to 20 received Ad26.COV2.S at low or high dose, single or two shots; five or six received placebo; per-sample allocation not given. For vaccine and placebo recipients, the sequenced repertoires came from samples collected on day 63 after the first injection.

The input for sequencing was peripheral blood, taken in a trial of Ad26.COV2.S vaccine versus placebo. These receptors all stem from a person between 18 and 59 years old who received the Ad26.COV2.S COVID-19 vaccine or a placebo.

The rearrangement joins TRBV5-1 to TRBJ2-1; D gene ambiguous. V lost 4 bases to trimming and J lost 0 bases, with 11 bases between them. The CDR3 loop spans 15 amino acids. Germline loops: CDR1 SGHRS, CDR2 YFSETQ. DNA for the CDR3: TGCGCCAGCAGCCCTGACACGAGCTCCTACAATGAGCAGTTCTTC. Amino acids: CASSPDTSSYNEQFF. The entire variable domain, with the rest obtained from reference TRBV5-1 and TRBJ2-1, is as follows: KAGVTQTPRYLIKTRGQQVTLSCSPISGHRSVSWYQQTPGQGLQFLFEYFSETQRNKGNFPGRFSGRQFSNSRSEMNVSTLELGDSALYLCASSPDTSSYNEQFFGPGTRLTVL.

This sequence joins TRBV4-3 and TRBJ1-1, with TRBD1 as a possible D gene (6 bases). V shed 6 bases and J shed 4 bases, with 12 bases lying between them. The CDR3 loop spans 13 amino acids. The V gene's germline CDR1 is LGHNA and CDR2 YSLEER. The CDR3: CASRLQGGTEAFF. CDR3 coding DNA: TGCGCCAGCAGACTACAGGGAGGCACTGAAGCTTTCTTT.

The chain is built from TRBV5-6 and TRBJ2-7; TRBD1 aligns across 9 bases. After removal of 4 bases from V and 3 bases from J, the junction contained 8 bases not matched to a gene. Germline values: CDR1 SGHDT, CDR2 YYEEEE. CDR3 size: 15 residues. The CDR3 DNA is TGTGCCAGCAGCCAAAACAGGGGGCCGTTCTACGAGCAGTACTTC. Translating gives CASSQNRGPFYEQYF. The full variable domain, in which reference TRBV5-6 and TRBJ2-7 provide the parts outside the CDR3, is DAGVTQSPTHLIKTRGQQVTLRCSPKSGHDTVSWYQQALGQGPQFIFQYYEEEERQRGNFPDRFSGHQFPNYSSELNVNALLLGDSALYLCASSQNRGPFYEQYFGPGTRLTVT.

The chain recombines TRBV12-3 or TRBV12-4 with TRBJ2-2; no clear D gene. Trimming pared 4 bases from V and 6 bases from J, leaving 9 bases between. The CDR3 consists of 13 residues. CDR3 sequence reads: CASSSNKAGELFF. In DNA, the CDR3 is TGTGCCAGCAGTTCCAACAAGGCCGGGGAGCTGTTTTTT.

The chain uses TRBV5-4 and TRBJ1-4, with 8 nucleotides matching TRBD1. V lost 5 bases, J lost 8 bases, and 8 bases stayed unmatched. The CDR3 totals 14 residues. Germline-derived CDR1 and CDR2 are SGHNT and YYREEE (reference sequence). In DNA, the CDR3 is TGTGCCAGCAGTAGACAGGGGTCTCAGGAAAAACTGTTTTTT. It yields the protein CASSRQGSQEKLFF.

The CDR3: CASSRTAVAYEQYF. Here the CDR3 DNA reads TGTGCCAGCAGTAGGACAGCAGTCGCCTACGAGCAGTACTTC. J is TRBJ2-7 and V is TRBV2; D possibly corresponds to TRBD1 (6 bases). V lost 5 bases, J lost 2 bases, and 13 bases lay in between. Germline CDR1 and CDR2: SNHLY and FYNNEI. This CDR3 region has 14 residues.

The chain recombines TRBV19 with TRBJ2-2; TRBD1 matches at 12 bases. CDR3 length equals 15 residues. In germline, CDR1 is LNHDA, CDR2 SQIVND (reference sequence). Losses at the gene ends were 11 bases for V and 5 bases for J; bases not matched to a gene: 9. CDR3 bases: TGTGCCTCGACGGGACAGGGGGCGCATACCGGGGAGCTGTTTTTT. Residues: CASTGQGAHTGELFF.

V is TRBV7-2 and J is TRBJ2-1, with unresolved D. The CDR3 has 13 residues. Germline values: CDR1 SGHTA, CDR2 FQGNSA. V shed 4 bases and J shed 4 bases, with 8 bases lying between them. CDR3 amino acids: CASSSSLYNEQFF. The DNA for the CDR3 is TGTGCCAGCAGCTCGTCCCTTTACAATGAGCAGTTCTTC.

This chain connects TRBV28 to TRBJ2-7; D not certain. CDR3 size: 12 residues. Trimming pared 7 bases from V and 2 bases from J, leaving 9 bases between. Germline-derived CDR1 and CDR2 are MDHEN and SYDVKM. CDR3 bases: TGTGCCAGCAATGTCTTGCCCTACGAGCAGTACTTC. It yields the protein CASNVLPYEQYF.

J is TRBJ2-1 and V is TRBV3-1 (or the pseudogene TRBV3-2); D remains unclear. From germline, CDR1 is LGHDT and CDR2 YNNKEL (reference sequence). V was pared by 6 bases and J by 5 bases, with 17 bases between. CDR3 length: 15 amino acids. The CDR3 here is CASRRWSPENNEQFF. The CDR3 DNA sequence: TGTGCCAGCAGAAGGTGGAGTCCGGAAAACAATGAGCAGTTCTTC.

This clone was seen once. The genes are TRBV5-4 and TRBJ2-3, with D possibly being TRBD1 (6 bases). In germline, CDR1 is SGHNT, CDR2 YYREEE (reference sequence). The ends were cut back, 4 bases at V and 1 base at J, with 13 bases in the middle. CDR3 size: 15 residues. The CDR3 loop reads CASSPDRYRTDTQYF. CDR3 coding DNA: TGTGCCAGCAGCCCTGACAGGTACCGCACAGATACGCAGTATTTT.

V and J are TRBV10-3 and TRBJ2-3; 9 bases align to TRBD1. Trimming cost V 6 bases and J 0 bases; bases outside gene matches: 7. Germline V gene sequence: CDR1 ENHRY, CDR2 SYGVKD. The CDR3 spans 16 residues. The CDR3, as DNA: TGTGCCATCAGGAAACCGGGACAGGGTAGCACAGATACGCAGTATTTT. Protein product: CAIRKPGQGSTDTQYF.

The chain has TRBV30 and TRBJ1-5; TRBD1 is a possible D gene (5 bases). The V end was cut by 8 bases, the J end by 1 base, with 6 bases between. CDR1 is GTSNPN and CDR2 is SVGIG in the germline V gene (reference sequence). CDR3 length: 11 amino acids. CDR3 sequence (DNA): TGTGCCGGGGGGAGCAATCAGCCCCAGCATTTT. Protein: CAGGSNQPQHF.

The V gene is TRBV5-4, the J gene TRBJ2-5, with D tentatively TRBD1 (5 bases). This CDR3 has 14 residues. Trimming removed 1 base from V and 5 bases from J, with 12 bases in between. Germline lookup yields CDR1 SGHNT and CDR2 YYREEE (reference sequence). CDR3: CASSLSLRAETQYF. Written as DNA, the CDR3 is TGTGCCAGCAGCTTGTCCCTCAGGGCGGAGACCCAGTACTTC.

V is TRBV7-2 and J is TRBJ2-1, with 9 bases aligning to TRBD1. CDR1 and CDR2 (germline): SGHTA, FQGNSA. The J segment lost 4 bases and the V segment lost 8 bases, leaving 6 bases of the junction unmatched. The CDR3 totals 14 residues. The CDR3 spells CASEPGQGYNEQFF. The CDR3 region has the DNA TGTGCCAGCGAACCGGGACAGGGTTACAATGAGCAGTTCTTC.

This rearrangement joins TRBV15 to TRBJ2-2; no definite D call. CDR1 and CDR2 from the germline V gene are LNHNV and YYDKDF (reference sequence). This CDR3 comprises 15 residues. Trimming removed 1 base from V and 0 bases from J, with 6 bases in between. This CDR3 is CATSRGLTNTGELFF. The CDR3 bases are TGTGCCACCAGCAGAGGACTTACGAACACCGGGGAGCTGTTTTTT.

About this clone itself: Other DNA sequences in this sample translate to the same CDR3. The V and J genes are TRBV9 and TRBJ2-6; TRBD2 aligns across 8 bases. V shed 4 bases and J 1 base; nucleotides not matched to a gene: 1. Germline loops: CDR1 SGDLS, CDR2 YYNGEE. The length of the CDR3 is 15 residues. Here the CDR3 DNA reads TGTGCCAGCAGCCCGGGGGGGTCTGGGGCCAACGTCCTGACTTTC. Amino acids: CASSPGGSGANVLTF.

The chain is built from TRBV7-2 and TRBJ2-1, with TRBD2 as a possible D gene (6 bases). The V and J ends lost 5 bases and 7 bases respectively, with 18 bases between them. Germline V gene lookup returns CDR1 SGHTA and CDR2 FQGNSA. This CDR3 region has 15 residues. The CDR3 here is CASSPGRGIVNEQFF. CDR3 DNA: TGTGCCAGCAGCCCCGGGAGAGGTATTGTGAATGAGCAGTTCTTC.

This clone has only a few counts. The chain links TRBV6-5 to TRBJ1-1; D uncertain. The V end lost 7 bases, the J end lost 1 base, and 10 bases lay between the germline ends. CDR1 is MNHEY, CDR2 SVGAGI, per germline. The CDR3 contains 13 residues. The CDR3 DNA sequence: TGTGCCAGCACCGCAACAGAGAACACTGAAGCTTTCTTT. It is translated as CASTATENTEAFF.

The chain links TRBV20-1 to TRBJ2-3; TRBD2 matches at 8 bases. The germline V gene encodes CDR1 DFQATT and CDR2 SNEGSKA (reference sequence). This CDR3 has 15 residues. V lost 3 bases, J lost 2 bases, and 7 bases stayed unmatched. The CDR3 region is CSASVVAGNTDTQYF. CDR3 nucleotides: TGCAGTGCTAGTGTCGTAGCGGGGAACACAGATACGCAGTATTTT.